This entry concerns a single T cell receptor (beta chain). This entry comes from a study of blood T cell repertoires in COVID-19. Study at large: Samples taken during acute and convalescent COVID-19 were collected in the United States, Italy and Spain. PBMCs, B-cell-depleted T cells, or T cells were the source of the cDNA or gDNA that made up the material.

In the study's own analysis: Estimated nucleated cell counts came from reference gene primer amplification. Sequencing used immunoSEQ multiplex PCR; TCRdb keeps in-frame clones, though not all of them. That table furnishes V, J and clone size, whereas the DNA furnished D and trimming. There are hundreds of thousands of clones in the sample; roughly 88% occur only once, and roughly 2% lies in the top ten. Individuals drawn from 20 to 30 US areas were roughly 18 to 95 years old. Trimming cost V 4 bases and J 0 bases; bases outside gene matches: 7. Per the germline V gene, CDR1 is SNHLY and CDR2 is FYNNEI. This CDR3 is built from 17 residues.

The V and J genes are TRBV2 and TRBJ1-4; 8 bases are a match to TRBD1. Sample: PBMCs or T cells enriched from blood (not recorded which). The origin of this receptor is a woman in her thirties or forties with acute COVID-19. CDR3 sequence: CASSGGRGQATNEKLFF. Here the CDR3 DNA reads TGTGCCAGCAGTGGGGGCAGGGGACAGGCAACTAATGAAAAACTGTTTTTT.